Listed below are T cell receptor beta chains from one sample, sequenced in a study of cytomegalovirus exposure and HLA in healthy donors. Sequencing was performed with immunoSEQ multiplex PCR; in TCRdb, only in-frame clones are kept and a portion is missing. The sample has about 150,000 clones, 70% to 90% seen once. The sequencing input was PBMCs. These receptors originate from a man younger than 35 in good health and CMV-seropositive. CDR3s include the opening cysteine and the closing phenylalanine or tryptophan. A D gene is named only where the DNA matches it firmly. A row's size may be missing; if present it is once, few, many or a size class.

>TRBV6-1|14|TRBJ2-7|-|-
CASSRRQVSYEQYF
TGTGCCAGCAGTCGGAGACAGGTCTCCTACGAGCAGTACTTC
>TRBV6-5|15|TRBJ1-5|-|-
CASNYRAHSNQPQHF
TGTGCCAGCAACTACAGGGCCCATAGCAATCAGCCCCAGCATTTT
>TRBV6-5|15|TRBJ2-1|TRBD1|-
CASRPDRGFHNEQFF
TGTGCCAGCAGACCCGACAGGGGGTTTCACAATGAGCAGTTCTTC
>TRBV10-2|13|TRBJ2-7|TRBD1|-
CASKGQGPDEQYF
TGCGCCAGCAAAGGACAGGGCCCTGATGAGCAGTACTTC
>TRBV10-2|17|TRBJ2-7|-|once
CASSGGKDGRGTYEQYF
TGCGCCAGCTCTGGGGGAAAGGACGGGCGGGGAACCTACGAGCAGTACTTC
>TRBV19|14|TRBJ1-1|TRBD1|few
CASTYRGPNTEAFF
TGTGCCAGTACCTACAGGGGCCCGAACACTGAAGCTTTCTTT
>TRBV18|16|TRBJ1-2|-|-
CASSPSSGGANYGYTF
TGTGCCAGCTCACCTTCATCGGGGGGAGCTAACTATGGCTACACCTTC
>TRBV27|16|TRBJ2-7|TRBD2|-
CASSEGASGVAYEQYF
TGTGCCAGCAGCGAGGGGGCTAGCGGGGTTGCCTACGAGCAGTACTTC
>TRBV6-5|15|TRBJ2-7|TRBD2|-
CASSSGAGEAYEQYF
TGTGCCAGCAGCTCCGGAGCGGGAGAGGCCTACGAGCAGTACTTC
>TRBV7-2|12|TRBJ2-1|-|-
CASSLGLNEQFF
TGTGCCAGCAGCTTAGGGCTCAATGAGCAGTTCTTC
>TRBV7-2|15|TRBJ2-2|TRBD1|-
CASSLTGGGTGELFF
TGTGCCAGCAGCTTGACAGGGGGCGGCACCGGGGAGCTGTTTTTT
>TRBV5-1|15|TRBJ2-2|TRBD1|-
CASSPRTGDTGELFF
TGCGCCAGCAGCCCGAGGACAGGGGACACCGGGGAGCTGTTTTTT
>TRBV5-1|14|TRBJ2-1|-|once
CASSSGQSYNEQFF
TGCGCCAGCAGCTCCGGACAGTCCTACAATGAGCAGTTCTTC
>TRBV29-1|16|TRBJ1-2|-|-
CSVEAAGIGINYGYTF
TGCAGCGTTGAAGCGGCAGGGATTGGGATAAACTATGGCTACACCTTC
>TRBV7-9|15|TRBJ1-2|-|-
CASSPHTSPTGGYTF
TGTGCCAGCAGCCCACACACCAGCCCGACAGGTGGCTACACCTTC
>TRBV4-1|17|TRBJ2-7|TRBD2|few
CASSPTGLAADSYEQYF
TGCGCCAGCAGCCCTACAGGACTAGCGGCAGACTCCTACGAGCAGTACTTC
>TRBV9|17|TRBJ1-3|TRBD1|-
CASSVATGQGLGNTIYF
TGTGCCAGCAGCGTAGCTACCGGACAGGGGCTTGGAAACACCATATATTTT
>TRBV27|16|TRBJ2-3|TRBD2|few
CASRPTASGGEHTQYF
TGTGCCAGCAGACCGACGGCTAGCGGGGGGGAGCATACGCAGTATTTT
>TRBV13|15|TRBJ2-1|-|-
CASSSLGEERNEQFF
TGTGCCAGCAGCAGCCTGGGGGAGGAAAGGAATGAGCAGTTCTTC
>TRBV6-5|13|TRBJ2-7|-|-
CASSPDGGHEQYF
TGTGCCAGCAGTCCCGACGGAGGCCACGAGCAGTACTTC
>TRBV5-6|12|TRBJ2-7|-|-
CASSLAAGEQYF
TGTGCCAGCAGCTTGGCCGCGGGGGAGCAGTACTTC
>TRBV11-2|15|TRBJ1-4|TRBD1|-
CASSRPGQGGEKLFF
TGTGCCAGCAGCCGACCGGGACAGGGGGGTGAAAAACTGTTTTTT
>TRBV7-2|16|TRBJ2-7|-|-
CASSLAPSVANYEQYF
TGTGCCAGCAGCTTAGCACCTAGCGTTGCTAACTACGAGCAGTACTTC
>TRBV27|13|TRBJ1-5|-|-
CASSLTGPSPQHF
TGTGCCAGCAGTTTGACAGGCCCCTCGCCCCAGCATTTT
>TRBV7-2|14|TRBJ2-5|TRBD2|-
CASSPGGRQETQYF
TGTGCCAGCAGCCCGGGGGGGAGGCAGGAGACCCAGTACTTC
>TRBV6-5|14|TRBJ2-3|TRBD1|-
CASSYGDRIDTQYF
TGTGCCAGCAGTTACGGGGACAGAATCGATACGCAGTATTTT
>TRBV5-4|15|TRBJ1-6|TRBD1|-
CASSLTGQGGSPLHF
TGTGCCAGCAGCTTGACTGGACAGGGGGGTTCACCCCTCCACTTT